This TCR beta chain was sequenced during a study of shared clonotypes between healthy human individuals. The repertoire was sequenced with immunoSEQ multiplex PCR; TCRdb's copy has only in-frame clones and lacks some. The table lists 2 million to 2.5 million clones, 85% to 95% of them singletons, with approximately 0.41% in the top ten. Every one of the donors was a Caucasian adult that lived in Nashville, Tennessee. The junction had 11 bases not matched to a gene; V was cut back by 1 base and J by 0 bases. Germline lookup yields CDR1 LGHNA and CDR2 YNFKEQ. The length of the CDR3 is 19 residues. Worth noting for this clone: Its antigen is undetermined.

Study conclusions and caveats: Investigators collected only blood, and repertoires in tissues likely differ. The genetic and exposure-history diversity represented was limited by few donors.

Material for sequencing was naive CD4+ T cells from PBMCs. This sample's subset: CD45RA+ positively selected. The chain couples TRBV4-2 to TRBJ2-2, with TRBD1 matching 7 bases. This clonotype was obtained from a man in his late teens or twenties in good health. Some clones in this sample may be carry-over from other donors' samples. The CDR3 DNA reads TGTGCCAGCAGCCAAGGGAGAAGGTGGCAGGGGGCGAACACCGGGGAGCTGTTTTTT. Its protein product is CASSQGRRWQGANTGELFF.